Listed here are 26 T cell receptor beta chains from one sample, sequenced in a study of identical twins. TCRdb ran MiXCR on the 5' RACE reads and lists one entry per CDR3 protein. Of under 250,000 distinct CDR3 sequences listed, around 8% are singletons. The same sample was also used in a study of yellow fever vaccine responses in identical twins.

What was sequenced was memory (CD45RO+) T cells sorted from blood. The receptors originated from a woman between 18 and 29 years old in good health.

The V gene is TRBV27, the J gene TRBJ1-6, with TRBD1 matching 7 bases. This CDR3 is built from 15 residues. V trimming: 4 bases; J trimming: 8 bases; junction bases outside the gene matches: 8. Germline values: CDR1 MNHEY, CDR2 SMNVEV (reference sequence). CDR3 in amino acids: CASSSEQGRDSPLHF. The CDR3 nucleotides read TGTGCCAGCAGTTCTGAACAGGGGAGGGATTCACCCCTCCACTTT.

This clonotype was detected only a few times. CDR3 nucleotides: TGTGCCAGCAGTTATGGATGGAACGAGCAGTACTTC. Its translation: CASSYGWNEQYF. The rearrangement joins TRBV6-2 or TRBV6-3 to TRBJ2-7; no definite D call. The CDR3 runs 12 residues. Germline V gives CDR1 MNHEY, CDR2 SVGEGT. V gave up 3 bases and J gave up 5 bases, with 8 bases separating them.

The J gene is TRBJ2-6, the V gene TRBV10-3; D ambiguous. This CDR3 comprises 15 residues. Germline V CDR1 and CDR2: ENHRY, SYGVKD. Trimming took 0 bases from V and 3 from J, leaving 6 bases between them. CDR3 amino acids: CAISESGLGANVLTF. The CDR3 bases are TGTGCCATCAGTGAGTCAGGGCTTGGGGCCAACGTCCTGACTTTC.

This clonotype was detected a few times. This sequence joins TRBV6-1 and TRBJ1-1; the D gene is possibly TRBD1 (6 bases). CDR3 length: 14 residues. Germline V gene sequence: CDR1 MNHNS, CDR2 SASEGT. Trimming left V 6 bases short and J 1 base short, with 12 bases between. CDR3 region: CASRDWTENTEAFF. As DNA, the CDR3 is TGTGCCAGCAGAGACTGGACAGAGAACACTGAAGCTTTCTTT.

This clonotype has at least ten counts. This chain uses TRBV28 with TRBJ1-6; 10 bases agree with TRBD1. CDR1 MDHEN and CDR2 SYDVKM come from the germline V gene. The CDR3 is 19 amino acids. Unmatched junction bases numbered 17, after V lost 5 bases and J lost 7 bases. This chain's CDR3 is CASSLSGTGVTRGNSPLHF. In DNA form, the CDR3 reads TGTGCCAGCAGTCTCTCCGGGACAGGGGTCACCCGGGGAAATTCACCCCTCCACTTT.

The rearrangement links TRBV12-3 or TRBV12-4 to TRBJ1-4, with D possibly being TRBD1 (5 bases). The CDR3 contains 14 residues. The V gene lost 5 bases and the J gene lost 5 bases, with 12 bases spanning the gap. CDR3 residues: CASSPLTDNEKLFF. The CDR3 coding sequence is TGTGCCAGCAGTCCGTTGACAGACAATGAAAAACTGTTTTTT.

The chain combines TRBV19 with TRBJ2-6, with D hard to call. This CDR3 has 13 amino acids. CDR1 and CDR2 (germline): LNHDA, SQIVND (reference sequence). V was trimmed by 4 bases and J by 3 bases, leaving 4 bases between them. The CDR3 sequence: CASSTSGANVLTF. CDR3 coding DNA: TGTGCCAGTAGTACCAGTGGGGCCAACGTCCTGACTTTC.

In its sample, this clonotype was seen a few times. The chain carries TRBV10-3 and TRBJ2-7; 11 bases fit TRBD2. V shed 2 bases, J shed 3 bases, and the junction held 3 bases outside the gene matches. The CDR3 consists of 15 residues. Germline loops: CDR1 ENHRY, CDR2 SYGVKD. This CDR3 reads CAISEGLAGGYEQYF. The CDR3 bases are TGTGCCATCAGTGAGGGGCTAGCGGGGGGCTACGAGCAGTACTTC.

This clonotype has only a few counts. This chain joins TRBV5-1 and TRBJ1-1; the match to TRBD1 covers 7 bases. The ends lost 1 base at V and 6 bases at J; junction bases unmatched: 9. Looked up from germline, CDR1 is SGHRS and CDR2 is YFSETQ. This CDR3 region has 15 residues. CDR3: CASSLTIGTVPEAFF. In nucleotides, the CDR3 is TGCGCCAGCAGCTTGACTATTGGGACAGTTCCTGAAGCTTTCTTT. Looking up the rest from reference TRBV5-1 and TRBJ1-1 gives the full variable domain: KAGVTQTPRYLIKTRGQQVTLSCSPISGHRSVSWYQQTPGQGLQFLFEYFSETQRNKGNFPGRFSGRQFSNSRSEMNVSTLELGDSALYLCASSLTIGTVPEAFFGQGTRLTVV.

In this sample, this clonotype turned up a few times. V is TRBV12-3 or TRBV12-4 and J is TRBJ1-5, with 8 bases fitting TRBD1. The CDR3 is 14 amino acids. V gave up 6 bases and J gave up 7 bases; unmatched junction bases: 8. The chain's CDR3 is CASRPDRAGQPQHF. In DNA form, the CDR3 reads TGTGCCAGCAGACCGGACAGGGCAGGCCAGCCCCAGCATTTT.

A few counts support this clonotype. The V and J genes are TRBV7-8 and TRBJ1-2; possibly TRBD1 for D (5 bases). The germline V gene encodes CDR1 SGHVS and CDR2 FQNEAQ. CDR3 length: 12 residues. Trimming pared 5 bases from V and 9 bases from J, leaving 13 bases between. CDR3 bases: TGTGCCAGCAGCCTCCCGGGGGGGAGCTACACCTTC. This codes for CASSLPGGSYTF.

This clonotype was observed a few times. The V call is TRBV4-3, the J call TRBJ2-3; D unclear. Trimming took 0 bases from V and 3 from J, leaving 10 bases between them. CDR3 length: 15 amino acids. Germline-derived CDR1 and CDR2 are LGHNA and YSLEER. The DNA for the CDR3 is TGCGCCAGCAGCCAAGAACGCTTAATTACAGATACGCAGTATTTT. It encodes CASSQERLITDTQYF.

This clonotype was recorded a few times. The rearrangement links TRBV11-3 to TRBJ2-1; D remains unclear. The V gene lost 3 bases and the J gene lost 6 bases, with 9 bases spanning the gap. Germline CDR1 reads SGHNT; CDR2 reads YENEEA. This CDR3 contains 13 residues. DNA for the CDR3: TGTGCCAGCAGCTTGAATTCCCGCAATGAGCAGTTCTTC. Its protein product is CASSLNSRNEQFF.

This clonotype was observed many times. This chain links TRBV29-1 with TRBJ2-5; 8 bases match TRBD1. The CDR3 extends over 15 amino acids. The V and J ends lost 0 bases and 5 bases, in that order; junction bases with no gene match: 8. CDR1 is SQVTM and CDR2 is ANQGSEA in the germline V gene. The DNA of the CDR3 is TGCAGCGTTGAAGAGTTTAGGACAGGGAGTGAGACCCAGTACTTC. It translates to CSVEEFRTGSETQYF.

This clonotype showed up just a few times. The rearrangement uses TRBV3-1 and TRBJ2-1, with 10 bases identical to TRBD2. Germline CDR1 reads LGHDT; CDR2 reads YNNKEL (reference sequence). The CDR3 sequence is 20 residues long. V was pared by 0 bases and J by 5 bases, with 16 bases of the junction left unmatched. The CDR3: CASSQDPQGAGLAGDNEQFF. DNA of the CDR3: TGTGCCAGCAGCCAAGATCCCCAGGGGGCAGGGCTAGCGGGGGACAATGAGCAGTTCTTC.

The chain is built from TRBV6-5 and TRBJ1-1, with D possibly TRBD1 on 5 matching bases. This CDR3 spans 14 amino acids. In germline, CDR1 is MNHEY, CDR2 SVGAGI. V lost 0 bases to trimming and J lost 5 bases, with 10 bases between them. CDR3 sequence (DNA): TGTGCCAGCAGTTACTCAGGGGTAGGGACTGAAGCTTTCTTT. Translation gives CASSYSGVGTEAFF.

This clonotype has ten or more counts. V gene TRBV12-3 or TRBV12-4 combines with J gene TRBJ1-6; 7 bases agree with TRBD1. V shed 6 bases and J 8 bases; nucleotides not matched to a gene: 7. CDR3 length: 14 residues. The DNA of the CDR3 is TGTGCCAGCAGCCGCAGACAGGGTGATTCACCCCTCCACTTT. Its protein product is CASSRRQGDSPLHF.

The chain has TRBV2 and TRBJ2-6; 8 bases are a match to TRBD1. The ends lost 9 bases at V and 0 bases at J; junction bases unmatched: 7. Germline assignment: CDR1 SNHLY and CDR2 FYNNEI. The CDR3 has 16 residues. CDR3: CARSRGPPSGANVLTF. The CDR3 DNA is TGTGCCAGATCCAGGGGGCCCCCCTCTGGGGCCAACGTCCTGACTTTC.

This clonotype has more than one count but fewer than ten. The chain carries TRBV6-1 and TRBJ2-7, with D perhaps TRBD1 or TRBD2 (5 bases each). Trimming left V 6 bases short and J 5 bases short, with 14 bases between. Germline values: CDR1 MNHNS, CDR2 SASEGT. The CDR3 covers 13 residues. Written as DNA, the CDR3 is TGTGCCAGCAGCGTTACCGTGGGGGACGAGCAGTACTTC. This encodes CASSVTVGDEQYF.

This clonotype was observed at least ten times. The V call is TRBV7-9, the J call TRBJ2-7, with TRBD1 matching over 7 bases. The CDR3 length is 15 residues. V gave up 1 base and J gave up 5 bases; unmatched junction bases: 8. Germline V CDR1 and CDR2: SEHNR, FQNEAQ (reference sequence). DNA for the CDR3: TGTGCCAGCAGCTTAGTGTTCCCGACAGGGCACGAGCAGTACTTC. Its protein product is CASSLVFPTGHEQYF.

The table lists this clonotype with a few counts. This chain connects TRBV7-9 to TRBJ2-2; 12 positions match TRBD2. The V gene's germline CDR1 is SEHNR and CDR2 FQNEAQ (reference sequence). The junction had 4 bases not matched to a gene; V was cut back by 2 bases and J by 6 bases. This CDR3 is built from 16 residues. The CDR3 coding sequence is TGTGCCAGCAGCTTACTAGCGGGAGGGCCCGCCGGGGAGCTGTTTTTT. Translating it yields CASSLLAGGPAGELFF.

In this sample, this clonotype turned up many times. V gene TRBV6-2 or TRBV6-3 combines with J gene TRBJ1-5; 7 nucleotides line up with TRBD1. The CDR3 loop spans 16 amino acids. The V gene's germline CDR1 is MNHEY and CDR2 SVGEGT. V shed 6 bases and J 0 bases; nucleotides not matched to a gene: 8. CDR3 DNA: TGTGCCAGCAGCCCCCGGACAGGTTCTAGCAATCAGCCCCAGCATTTT. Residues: CASSPRTGSSNQPQHF.

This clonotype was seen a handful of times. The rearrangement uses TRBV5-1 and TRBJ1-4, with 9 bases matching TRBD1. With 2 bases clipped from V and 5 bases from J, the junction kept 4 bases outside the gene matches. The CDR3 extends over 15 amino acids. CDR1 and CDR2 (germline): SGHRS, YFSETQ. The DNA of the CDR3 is TGCGCCAGCAGCTTTTCCGGGACAGGGAATGAAAAACTGTTTTTT. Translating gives CASSFSGTGNEKLFF.

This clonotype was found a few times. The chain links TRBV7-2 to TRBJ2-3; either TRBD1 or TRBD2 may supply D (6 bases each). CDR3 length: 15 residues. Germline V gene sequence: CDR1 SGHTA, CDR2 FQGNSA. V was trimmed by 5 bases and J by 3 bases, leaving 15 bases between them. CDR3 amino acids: CASSPWGAGTDTQYF. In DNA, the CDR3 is TGTGCCAGCAGCCCCTGGGGGGCGGGGACAGATACGCAGTATTTT.

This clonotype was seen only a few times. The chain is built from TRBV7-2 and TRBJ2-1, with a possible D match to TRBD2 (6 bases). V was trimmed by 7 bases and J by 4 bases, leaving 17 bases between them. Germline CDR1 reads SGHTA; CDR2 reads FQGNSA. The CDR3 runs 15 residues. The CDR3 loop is CASKIGLALYNEQFF. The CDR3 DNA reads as TGTGCCAGCAAGATAGGGCTAGCGTTGTACAATGAGCAGTTCTTC.

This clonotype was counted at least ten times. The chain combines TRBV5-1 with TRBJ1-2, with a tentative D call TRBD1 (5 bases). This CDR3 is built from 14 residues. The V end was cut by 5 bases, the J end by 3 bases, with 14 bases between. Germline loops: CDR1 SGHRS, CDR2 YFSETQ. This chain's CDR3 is CASSPGAADYGYTF. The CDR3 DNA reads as TGCGCCAGCAGTCCCGGGGCCGCGGACTATGGCTACACCTTC.